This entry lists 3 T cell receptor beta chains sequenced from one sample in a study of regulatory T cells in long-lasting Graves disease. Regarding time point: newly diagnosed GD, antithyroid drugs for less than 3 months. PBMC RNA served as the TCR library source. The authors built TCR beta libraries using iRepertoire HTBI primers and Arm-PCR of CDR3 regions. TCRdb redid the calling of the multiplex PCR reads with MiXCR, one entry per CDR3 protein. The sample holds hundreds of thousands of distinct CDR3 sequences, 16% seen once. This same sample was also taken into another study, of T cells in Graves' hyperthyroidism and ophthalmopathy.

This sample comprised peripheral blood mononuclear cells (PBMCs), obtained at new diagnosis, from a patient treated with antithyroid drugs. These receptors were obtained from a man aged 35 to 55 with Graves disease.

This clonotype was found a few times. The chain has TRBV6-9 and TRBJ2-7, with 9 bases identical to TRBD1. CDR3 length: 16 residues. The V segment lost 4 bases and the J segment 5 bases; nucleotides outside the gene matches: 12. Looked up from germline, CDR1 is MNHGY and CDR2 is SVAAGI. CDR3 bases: TGTGCCAGCAGTTCCCCCTCCCGGACAGGGGCCAACGAGCAGTACTTC. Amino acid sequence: CASSSPSRTGANEQYF.

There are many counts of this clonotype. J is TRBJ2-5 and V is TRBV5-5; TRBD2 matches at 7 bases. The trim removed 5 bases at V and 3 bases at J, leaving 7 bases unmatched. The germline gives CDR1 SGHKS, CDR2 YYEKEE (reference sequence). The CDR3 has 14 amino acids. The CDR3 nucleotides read TGTGCCAGCAGATCCGGACTAGTTGAAGAGACCCAGTACTTC. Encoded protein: CASRSGLVEETQYF.

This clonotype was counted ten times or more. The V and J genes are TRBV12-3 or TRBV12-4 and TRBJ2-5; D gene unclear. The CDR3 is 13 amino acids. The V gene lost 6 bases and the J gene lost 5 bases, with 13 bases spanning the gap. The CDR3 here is CASSQGRYETQYF. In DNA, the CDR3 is TGTGCCAGCAGCCAAGGACGGTACGAGACCCAGTACTTC.